The rows below give T cell receptor beta chains drawn from one sample of a study of graft-versus-host responses after intestinal transplantation. Some clones are missing from TCRdb's copy, which holds only in-frame ones; the method was immunoSEQ multiplex PCR. The table has 96,000 or so clones, roughly nine tenths seen once; the top ten hold 0.15% to 0.2%. No antigen is known for these receptors. This specimen was unstimulated CD4+ T cells sorted from spleen or lymph node cells, taken before intestinal transplant. The source of these receptors is a human donor who received an intestinal transplant. Both conserved end residues are part of each CDR3. A D gene is named only where the DNA matches it firmly. The size field is filled for only some rows; it gives once, few, many or a size class.

TRBV7-2	TRBD2	-	TRBJ2-5	TGTGCCAGCAGCCAGGGCGGGGGTTACTCAGAGACCCAGTACTTC	CASSQGGGYSETQYF
TRBV4-1	TRBD1	-	TRBJ2-7	TGCGCCAGCAGCCAAGATTGGCAGGGGGCGCGGGAGCAGTACTTC	CASSQDWQGAREQYF
TRBV21-1	-	-	TRBJ1-5	TGTGCCAGCGCCCGCGTGGGGGGGAAAGGGGCTAATCAGCCCCAGCATTTT	CASARVGGKGANQPQHF
TRBV27	TRBD2	once	TRBJ2-1	TGTGCCAGCAGTCTACGGCCTGCGACTAGCGGGGGCGACAAGAGGTACAATGAGCAGTTCTTC	CASSLRPATSGGDKRYNEQFF
TRBV7-2	TRBD1	-	TRBJ1-1	TGTGCCAGCAGCCTCAACACAGGGGGCACTGAAGCTTTCTTT	CASSLNTGGTEAFF
TRBV5-6	TRBD1	-	TRBJ2-7	TGTGCCAGCAGCATCCTGGACAGGGAGCAGTACTTC	CASSILDREQYF
TRBV29-1	-	-	TRBJ1-5	TGCAGCGTTGTGGGGCCTTTAACCCAGCCCCAGCATTTT	CSVVGPLTQPQHF
TRBV2	TRBD1	-	TRBJ1-2	TGTGCCAGCAGTGAAAACTTCCGAGGGGGCATCTATGGCTACACCTTC	CASSENFRGGIYGYTF
TRBV6-5	-	-	TRBJ2-7	TGTGCCAGCAGTCAACATCGGGACACCTACGAGCAGTACTTC	CASSQHRDTYEQYF
TRBV18	TRBD2	-	TRBJ2-5	TGTGCCAGCTCACCCCCGTTGACGGGAGGGACAGAGACCCAGTACTTC	CASSPPLTGGTETQYF
TRBV5-1	TRBD1	-	TRBJ2-2	TGCGCCAGCAGCTTCCCCGCGACCGGGACAGGTTACACCGGGGAGCTGTTTTTT	CASSFPATGTGYTGELFF
TRBV10-1	TRBD1	few	TRBJ2-7	TGCGCCAGCAGTGAATCCAACAGGGGGTACGAGCAGTACTTC	CASSESNRGYEQYF
TRBV5-1	-	-	TRBJ2-5	TGCGCCAGCAGCAAAGGGGACATCCAAGAGACCCAGTACTTC	CASSKGDIQETQYF
TRBV5-1	-	-	TRBJ2-2	TGCGCCAGCAGCTTGGCTAGCACGAACACCGGGGAGCTGTTTTTT	CASSLASTNTGELFF
TRBV29-1	TRBD2	-	TRBJ2-1	TGCAGCGGGGCTCAAAGACTAGCGAGTTACAATGAGCAGTTCTTC	CSGAQRLASYNEQFF
TRBV28	TRBD2	-	TRBJ2-1	TGTGCCAGCAGTTTATCCGGGACTAGCGGGAAACGCCAGTTCTTC	CASSLSGTSGKRQFF
TRBV6-6	-	-	TRBJ2-1	TGTGCCAGCAGTCCTAACGAAGGGAGGTCCAATGAGCAGTTCTTC	CASSPNEGRSNEQFF
TRBV6-5	-	-	TRBJ1-5	TGTGCCTCGGCGTCAGGAGGGTATAGCAATCAGCCCCAGCATTTT	CASASGGYSNQPQHF
TRBV7-2	-	once	TRBJ2-7	TGTGCCAGCAGCCCGAGGGGCGGGACCTACGAGCAGTACTTC	CASSPRGGTYEQYF
TRBV5-4	TRBD2	-	TRBJ2-5	TGTGCCAGCAGCTTTGGGGGCGGGGGGGAGACCCAGTACTTC	CASSFGGGGETQYF
TRBV7-7	TRBD2	-	TRBJ2-1	TGTGCCAGCAGCTTAGGTTCACTAGCGGGAGGAAATGAGCAGTTCTTC	CASSLGSLAGGNEQFF
TRBV19	-	-	TRBJ1-6	TGTGCCAGTAGTATTACAGCCAACTCCCTCCACTTT	CASSITANSLHF
TRBV7-2	TRBD2	-	TRBJ2-7	TGTGCCAGCAGCTCCATTTGGGGCACTACTAGCGGGGCCTACGAGCAGTACTTC	CASSSIWGTTSGAYEQYF
TRBV30	-	-	TRBJ1-2	TGTGCCTGGAAAAGTCAGGGTCCCCAATATGGCTACACCTTC	CAWKSQGPQYGYTF
TRBV7-9	-	-	TRBJ2-3	TGTGCCAGCAGCCTCGGACTCCTGTCTGCAGATACGCAGTATTTT	CASSLGLLSADTQYF
TRBV2	-	-	TRBJ2-5	TGTGCCAGCAGTGGAGACAGCGAGACCCAGTACTTC	CASSGDSETQYF
TRBV30	-	-	TRBJ2-5	TGTGCCTGGAGTCCTTGGGCCCAACAACAAGAGACCCAGTACTTC	CAWSPWAQQQETQYF
TRBV6-1	-	-	TRBJ1-5	TGTGCCAGCAGAGAGACAGGCTGGGGCAATCAGCCCCAGCATTTT	CASRETGWGNQPQHF
TRBV11-2	TRBD2	-	TRBJ2-2	TGTGCCAGCAACCCCACGCGACTAGCGGGAAGGGCCGGGGAGCTGTTTTTT	CASNPTRLAGRAGELFF
TRBV6-5	-	once	TRBJ2-1	TGTGCCAGCAGTTCCAATGGTGCGGGCCACAATGAGCAGTTCTTC	CASSSNGAGHNEQFF
TRBV30	TRBD1	-	TRBJ1-5	TGTGCCTGGAGTGTCGGGACAGGGAGACAGCCCCAGCATTTT	CAWSVGTGRQPQHF
TRBV6-5	-	-	TRBJ2-7	TGTGCCAGCAGTCGGGACTTCAGCTCCTACGAGCAGTACTTC	CASSRDFSSYEQYF
TRBV6-6	-	-	TRBJ2-7	TGTGCCAGCAGTCAACGAGACTACGAGCAGTACTTC	CASSQRDYEQYF
TRBV25-1	-	-	TRBJ1-4	TGTGCCAGCAGCCCAAAGGAGGGGAGAGGGCTCGAAGAAAAACTGTTTTTT	CASSPKEGRGLEEKLFF
TRBV6-5	TRBD1	-	TRBJ1-2	TGTGCCAGCAGGGACAGGGCCTGGTACTATGGCTACACCTTC	CASRDRAWYYGYTF
TRBV7-8	-	-	TRBJ2-7	TGTGCCAGCAGCCCCCTCCAGGGGCGCTACGAGCAGTACTTC	CASSPLQGRYEQYF
TRBV19	-	-	TRBJ2-1	TGTGCCAGTAGGCGAGGGACTGTCAATGAGCAGTTCTTC	CASRRGTVNEQFF
TRBV7-9	TRBD2	-	TRBJ2-3	TGTGCCAGCAGCCCCGTCCGGGCTAGCGGGGGAGATACGCAGTATTTT	CASSPVRASGGDTQYF
TRBV4-3	-	-	TRBJ2-7	TGCGCCAGCAGCCAAGATTTACAGGGCCTCTACGAGCAGTACTTC	CASSQDLQGLYEQYF
TRBV28	-	-	TRBJ2-7	TGTGCCAGCAGCTTCGGTGCCCAGGTCTACGAGCAGTACTTC	CASSFGAQVYEQYF
TRBV7-6	-	-	TRBJ2-5	TGTGCCAGCACCATACAGGGTCGGGAGACCCAGTACTTC	CASTIQGRETQYF
TRBV14	TRBD1	-	TRBJ1-1	TGTGCCAGCAGCGGAAGGGGGCGGGTGAACACTGAAGCTTTCTTT	CASSGRGRVNTEAFF
TRBV5-6	-	-	TRBJ1-5	TGTGCCAGCACCAAGGGGTGGGTTGGCCAGCCCCAGCATTTT	CASTKGWVGQPQHF
TRBV12-5	-	-	TRBJ1-5	TGTGCTAGTGGTTTGGTACGAGACACTTATAGCAATCAGCCCCAGCATTTT	CASGLVRDTYSNQPQHF
TRBV10-3	-	-	TRBJ1-4	TGTGCCATCAGTGGAGGAGGGATAAATGAAAAACTGTTTTTT	CAISGGGINEKLFF
TRBV5-6	-	-	TRBJ2-1	TGTGCCAGCAGCTTGGTCGAGGGAGAACTGTTCTTC	CASSLVEGELFF
TRBV4-2	-	-	TRBJ2-6	TGTGCCAGCAGCCAAGCGTCATCTAGCGCTGGGGCCAACGTCCTGACTTTC	CASSQASSSAGANVLTF
TRBV4-1	TRBD2	-	TRBJ2-7	TGCGCCAGCAGCCCCCGGGTAGCGGGAGGAAGGAACGAGCAGTACTTC	CASSPRVAGGRNEQYF
TRBV11-3	-	-	TRBJ2-7	TGTGCCAGCACCGAACTATCGGGGGTGGGGACCTACGAGCAGTACTTC	CASTELSGVGTYEQYF
TRBV6-5	-	-	TRBJ1-6	TGTGCCAGCAGTTGGGGGGGGTCCCATAATTCACCCCTCCACTTT	CASSWGGSHNSPLHF
TRBV2	-	-	TRBJ2-1	TGTGCCAGCAGTGTGGGGAGCGATGAGCAGTTCTTC	CASSVGSDEQFF
TRBV7-2	-	-	TRBJ1-5	TGTGCCAGCAGCTATACACAGGGCCAGCCCCAGCATTTT	CASSYTQGQPQHF
TRBV29-1	-	-	TRBJ1-1	TGCAGCGGTAAACAACTGAACACTGAAGCTTTCTTT	CSGKQLNTEAFF
TRBV2	-	-	TRBJ1-6	TGTGCCAGCATCACCGAAGTGGGGGCGCTTAATTCACCCCTCCACTTT	CASITEVGALNSPLHF
TRBV12-5	TRBD2	once	TRBJ2-2	TGTGCTAGTATCTTAGCGGGGTCTGGAAACACCGGGGAGCTGTTTTTT	CASILAGSGNTGELFF
TRBV4-2	-	-	TRBJ2-4	TGTGCCAGCAGCCAAGATGGGGCCTCCAAAAACATTCAGTACTTC	CASSQDGASKNIQYF
TRBV10-1	-	few	TRBJ1-3	TGCGCCAGCACATCAGGGAACCTAAGAGCTGGAAACACCATATATTTT	CASTSGNLRAGNTIYF